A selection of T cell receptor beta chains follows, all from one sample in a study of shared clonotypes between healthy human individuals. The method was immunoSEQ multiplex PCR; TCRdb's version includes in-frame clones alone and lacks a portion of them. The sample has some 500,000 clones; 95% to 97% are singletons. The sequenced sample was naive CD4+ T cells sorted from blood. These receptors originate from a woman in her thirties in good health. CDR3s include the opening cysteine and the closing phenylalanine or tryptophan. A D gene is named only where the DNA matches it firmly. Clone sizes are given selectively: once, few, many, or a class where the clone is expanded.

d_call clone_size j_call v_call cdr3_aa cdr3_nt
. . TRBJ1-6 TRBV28 CASSPWGHLNSPLHF TGTGCCAGCAGTCCATGGGGACACCTTAATTCACCCCTCCACTTT
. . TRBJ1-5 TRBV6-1 CASSAGVYLSNQPQHF TGTGCCAGCAGTGCGGGCGTTTATCTTAGCAATCAGCCCCAGCATTTT
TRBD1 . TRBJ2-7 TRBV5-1 CASSVPGTEPEQYF TGCGCCAGCAGCGTCCCCGGGACAGAACCGGAGCAGTACTTC
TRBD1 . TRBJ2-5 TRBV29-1 CSATGTGGAETQYF TGCAGCGCAACCGGGACAGGGGGCGCAGAGACCCAGTACTTC
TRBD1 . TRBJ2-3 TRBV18 CASSLDRGDSDTDTQYF TGTGCCAGCTCACTAGACCGAGGGGACAGCGACACAGATACGCAGTATTTT
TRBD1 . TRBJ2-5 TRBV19 CASREPGQGPPETQYF TGTGCCAGTAGGGAACCGGGACAGGGCCCCCCCGAGACCCAGTACTTC
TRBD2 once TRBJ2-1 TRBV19 CASSIRTGPGLADNEQFF TGTGCCAGTAGTATCAGGACAGGGCCGGGACTAGCGGACAATGAGCAGTTCTTC
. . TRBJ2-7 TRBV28 CASSPSYSDEQYF TGTGCCAGCAGTCCTTCATACTCGGACGAGCAGTACTTC
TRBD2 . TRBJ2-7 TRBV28 CATGGTRGLYEQYF TGTGCCACGGGGGGGACCAGGGGCCTCTACGAGCAGTACTTC
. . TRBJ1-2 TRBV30 CAWSVDLAGAGSGYTF TGTGCCTGGAGTGTAGACTTGGCAGGGGCTGGGTCTGGCTACACCTTC
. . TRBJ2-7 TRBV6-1 CASSDPPVVYEQYF TGTGCCAGCAGTGATCCCCCGGTGGTCTACGAGCAGTACTTC
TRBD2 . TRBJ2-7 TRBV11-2 CASSLDLRASGSSYEQYF TGTGCCAGCAGCTTAGATCTTAGGGCTAGCGGCAGCTCCTACGAGCAGTACTTC
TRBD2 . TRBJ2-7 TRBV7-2 CASSLAGTSSHEQYF TGTGCCAGCAGCTTGGCTGGGACTAGCTCCCACGAGCAGTACTTC
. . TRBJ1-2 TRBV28 CASSGGQTIYGYTF TGTGCCAGCAGTGGTGGACAGACCATCTATGGCTACACCTTC
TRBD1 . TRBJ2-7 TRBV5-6 CASSTRGQGKEQYF TGTGCCAGCAGCACCCGGGGACAGGGTAAAGAGCAGTACTTC
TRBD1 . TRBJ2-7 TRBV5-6 CASRATGTGSYEQYF TGTGCCAGCAGGGCAACCGGGACAGGTTCTTACGAGCAGTACTTC
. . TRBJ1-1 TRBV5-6 CASSSRGVKGTEAFF TGTGCCAGCAGCTCCCGGGGCGTCAAGGGCACTGAAGCTTTCTTT
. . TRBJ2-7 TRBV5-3 CARIMVWAAPYEQYF TGTGCCAGAATTATGGTTTGGGCAGCACCCTACGAGCAGTACTTC
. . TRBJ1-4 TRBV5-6 CASSLWSVNEKLFF TGTGCCAGCAGCTTGTGGTCAGTTAATGAAAAACTGTTTTTT
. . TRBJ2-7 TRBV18 CASSPDQYTYEQYF TGTGCCAGCTCACCCGATCAGTATACCTACGAGCAGTACTTC
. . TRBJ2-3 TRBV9 CASSVKGPASTQYF TGTGCCAGCAGCGTAAAAGGGCCCGCCAGTACGCAGTATTTT
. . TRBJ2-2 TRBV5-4 CASSRNHLGSTGELFF TGTGCCAGCAGCCGAAACCATCTGGGCTCCACCGGGGAGCTGTTTTTT
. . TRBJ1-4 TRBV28 CASSFGGLEGKLFF TGTGCCAGCAGTTTCGGAGGACTAGAAGGAAAACTGTTTTTT
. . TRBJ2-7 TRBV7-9 CASSLRGDIREEQYF TGTGCCAGCAGCTTACGAGGAGACATCCGGGAGGAGCAGTACTTC
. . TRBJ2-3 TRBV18 CASSPGRQVDTQYF TGTGCCAGCTCACCGGGACGGCAGGTGGATACGCAGTATTTT
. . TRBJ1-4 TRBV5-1 CASSLPGEKLFF TGCGCCAGCAGCTTGCCGGGGGAAAAACTGTTTTTT
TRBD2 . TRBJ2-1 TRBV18 CASSQFNTGTSFHEQFF TGTGCCAGCTCACAATTCAATACCGGGACTAGCTTTCATGAGCAGTTCTTC
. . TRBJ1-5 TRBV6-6 CASSYSFQPPEPQHF TGTGCCAGCAGTTACTCCTTCCAGCCGCCGGAGCCCCAGCATTTT
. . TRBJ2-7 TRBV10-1 CASSESWAAGEQYF TGCGCCAGCAGTGAGTCCTGGGCGGCGGGCGAGCAGTACTTC
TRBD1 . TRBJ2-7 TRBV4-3 CASSQGRGTGSYEQYF TGCGCCAGCAGCCAAGGGCGAGGGACAGGTTCCTACGAGCAGTACTTC
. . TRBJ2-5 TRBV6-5 CASSYSTGPLGETQYF TGTGCCAGCAGTTACTCGACAGGTCCGTTGGGGGAGACCCAGTACTTC
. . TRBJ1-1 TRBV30 CAWSQRLNTEAFF TGTGCCTGGAGTCAAAGACTGAACACTGAAGCTTTCTTT
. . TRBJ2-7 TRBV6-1 CASSDLGEWHEQYF TGTGCCAGCAGTGATTTGGGGGAATGGCACGAGCAGTACTTC
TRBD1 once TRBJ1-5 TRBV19 CASSITGTDSNQPQHF TGTGCCAGTAGTATTACCGGGACAGATAGCAATCAGCCCCAGCATTTT
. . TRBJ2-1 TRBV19 CASMAGSSYNEQFF TGTGCCAGTATGGCGGGAAGCTCCTACAATGAGCAGTTCTTC
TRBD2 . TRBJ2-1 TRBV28 CASSPYPGTSGPYNEQFF TGTGCCAGCAGTCCCTACCCCGGGACTAGCGGTCCCTACAATGAGCAGTTCTTC
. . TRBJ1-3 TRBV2 CASSEGEFRNTIYF TGTGCCAGCAGTGAAGGGGAGTTTAGAAACACCATATATTTT
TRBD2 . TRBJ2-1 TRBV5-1 CASSGLAGNEQFF TGCGCCAGCAGCGGACTAGCGGGCAATGAGCAGTTCTTC
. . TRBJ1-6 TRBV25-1 CASSVAGRTNSPLHF TGTGCCAGCAGTGTTGCAGGGAGGACGAATTCACCCCTCCACTTT
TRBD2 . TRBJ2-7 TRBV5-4 CASRLAGGNEQYF TGTGCCAGCAGACTAGCGGGTGGGAACGAGCAGTACTTC
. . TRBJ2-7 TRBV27 CASSYGWGSSYEQYF TGTGCCAGCAGCTACGGGTGGGGCAGCTCCTACGAGCAGTACTTC
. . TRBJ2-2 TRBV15 CATSNQYSSGELFF TGTGCCACCAGCAACCAGTACTCATCCGGGGAGCTGTTTTTT
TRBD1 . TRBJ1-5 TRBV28 CASSIRDRGNSNQPQHF TGTGCCAGCAGTATAAGGGACAGGGGGAATAGCAATCAGCCCCAGCATTTT
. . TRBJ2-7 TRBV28 CASSTIGAAYEQYF TGTGCCAGCAGTACCATAGGAGCTGCCTACGAGCAGTACTTC
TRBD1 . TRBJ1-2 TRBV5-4 CASSSAPGTGGTGYTF TGTGCCAGCAGCTCTGCACCCGGGACAGGGGGCACCGGCTACACCTTC
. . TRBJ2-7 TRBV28 CASSLPGTYEQYF TGTGCCAGCAGTCTGCCGGGGACCTACGAGCAGTACTTC
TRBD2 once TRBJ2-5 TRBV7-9 CASSLREGLDETQYF TGTGCCAGCAGCTTACGGGAGGGATTAGACGAGACCCAGTACTTC
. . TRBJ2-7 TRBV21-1 CASSQSSSGYREQYF TGTGCCAGCAGCCAGTCAAGCTCAGGCTATCGAGAGCAGTACTTC
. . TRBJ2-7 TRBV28 CASSSPGQPGGYEQYF TGTGCCAGCAGTTCCCCGGGACAGCCGGGAGGCTACGAGCAGTACTTC
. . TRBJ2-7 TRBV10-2 CASSERQGTNEQYF TGCGCCAGCAGTGAAAGGCAGGGGACTAACGAGCAGTACTTC
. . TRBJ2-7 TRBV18 CASSPTTGRAYEQYF TGTGCCAGCTCACCGACCACAGGGAGGGCCTACGAGCAGTACTTC